These T cell receptor beta chains were read from a single sample in a study of control samples from healthy donors and cancer patients. Repertoires were generated with immunoSEQ multiplex PCR, while TCRdb's copy carries only in-frame clones and drops some. The sample contains more than 50,000 clones, approximately 95% of which appear only once. The sample consisted of blood. Receptors originate from a woman younger than 30 in good health. CDR3s include the opening cysteine and the closing phenylalanine or tryptophan. The D gene is left open where the match is weak. Clone size appears in some rows only: once, few, many, or a class for an expanded clone.

size,V,D,J,CDR3,DNA
NA,TRBV7-7,NA,TRBJ1-2,CASSLPGRLYGYTF,TGTGCTAGCAGCTTACCGGGACGGCTCTATGGCTACACCTTC
NA,TRBV15,TRBD1,TRBJ1-2,CATSHTGGSYGYTF,TGTGCCACCAGCCATACAGGGGGGAGCTATGGCTACACCTTC
NA,TRBV4-3,TRBD1,TRBJ2-2,CASSQGPRQGASTGELFF,TGCGCCAGCAGCCAAGGACCCCGACAGGGGGCTAGCACCGGGGAGCTGTTTTTT
once,TRBV12-3/TRBV12-4,NA,TRBJ1-1,CASSAGWRQAFF,TGTGCCAGCAGTGCAGGGTGGCGCCAAGCTTTCTTT
once,TRBV5-4,TRBD1,TRBJ1-6,CASSLRDRNSPLHF,TGTGCCAGCAGCCTCCGGGACAGAAATTCACCCCTCCACTTT
NA,TRBV5-6,TRBD1,TRBJ1-5,CASSDNTGAGSNQPQHF,TGTGCCAGCAGCGATAACACAGGGGCGGGAAGCAATCAGCCCCAGCATTTT
NA,TRBV27,NA,TRBJ2-2,CASSYRSTGTGELFF,TGTGCCAGCAGTTACAGGTCCACGGGGACCGGGGAGCTGTTTTTT
NA,TRBV3-1/TRBV3-2,NA,TRBJ1-6,CASSPSSGQNSPLHF,TGTGCCAGCAGCCCGTCGTCGGGCCAGAATTCACCCCTCCACTTT
NA,TRBV2,NA,TRBJ1-1,CASEVDGRGNTEAFF,TGTGCCAGCGAGGTTGATGGCAGGGGGAACACTGAAGCTTTCTTT
NA,TRBV7-9,NA,TRBJ1-2,CASSLAGVAYGYTF,TGTGCCAGCAGCTTAGCGGGGGTTGCCTATGGCTACACCTTC
NA,TRBV19,NA,TRBJ2-7,CASSQGAEQYF,TGTGCCAGTAGCCAGGGAGCCGAGCAGTACTTC
once,TRBV4-1,NA,TRBJ1-2,CASSQGTSYGYTF,TGCGCCAGCAGCCAAGGGACATCCTATGGCTACACCTTC
NA,TRBV10-3,NA,TRBJ1-6,CAIRGTDFNSPLHF,TGTGCCATCAGGGGGACGGATTTTAATTCACCCCTCCACTTT
NA,TRBV28,NA,TRBJ2-2,CAISPSTDNTGELFF,TGTGCCATCAGCCCCTCGACAGACAACACCGGGGAGCTGTTTTTT
NA,TRBV7-9,NA,TRBJ1-1,CASSLGGGDTEAFF,TGTGCCAGCAGCTTAGGTGGCGGTGACACTGAAGCTTTCTTT
NA,TRBV7-9,TRBD2,TRBJ2-5,CASSRRTSGGSQETQYF,TGTGCCAGCAGCCGCAGGACTAGCGGGGGTTCCCAAGAGACCCAGTACTTC
NA,TRBV28,NA,TRBJ1-6,CGTGGTYNSPLHF,TGTGGGACCGGGGGCACCTATAATTCACCCCTCCACTTT
NA,TRBV13,NA,TRBJ1-1,CASSPDVNTEAFF,TGTGCCAGCAGCCCGGACGTGAACACTGAAGCTTTCTTT
NA,TRBV2,TRBD2,TRBJ2-1,CASNRLAAPSYNEQFF,TGTGCCAGCAATCGACTAGCGGCGCCCTCCTACAATGAGCAGTTCTTC
NA,TRBV28,NA,TRBJ2-7,CASSLTEQYF,TGTGCCAGCAGTTTAACCGAGCAGTACTTC
once,TRBV2,NA,TRBJ2-3,CASSETTTQYF,TGTGCCAGCAGTGAAACAACCACGCAGTATTTT
NA,TRBV30,TRBD1,TRBJ1-5,CAFGGRGHQPQHF,TGTGCCTTCGGGGGCAGGGGGCATCAGCCCCAGCATTTT